The source of this TCR beta chain is a study of identical twins. This clonotype was counted only a few times. One entry per CDR3 protein results from TCRdb running MiXCR on the 5' RACE reads. The sample yields about 240,000 distinct CDR3 sequences, 12% seen once. The CDR3 consists of 16 residues. Trimming stripped 8 bases from V and 0 bases from J, with 17 bases between. CDR1 is MNHNS, CDR2 SASEGT, per germline. These data also featured in a second study, about yellow fever vaccine responses in identical twins.

This clonotype was sampled from a woman younger than 35 in good health. Source material: memory (CD45RO+) T cells sorted from blood. V gene TRBV6-1 combines with J gene TRBJ2-1; D is uncertain. The CDR3 coding sequence is TGTGCCAGCCGAATCCTCTGGCGGAGCTCCTACAATGAGCAGTTCTTC. It is translated as CASRILWRSSYNEQFF.